This paragraph reports one T cell receptor (beta chain). Its target is not known. It may be a read error: a sequence one base away is much more abundant. The sample belongs to a study of identical twins. J gave up 3 bases and V 6 bases, and 8 bases lay outside the gene matches. CDR3 length: 14 amino acids. Germline CDR1 and CDR2: SQVTM and ANQGSEA. The study's findings and limits: Invariant T cells like MAIT and iNKT could partly confound the zero-insertion analyses. Alpha sequences that were out-of-frame and twin-shared showed an excess of low generation probability. Insertions were reduced in abundant cord blood beta clonotypes but not in memory repertoires. A cross-sectional statistical analysis, not follow-up of the same donors, supported the conclusions.

TCRdb re-derived calls from the 5' RACE reads in MiXCR, one entry per CDR3 protein. The table records around 240,000 distinct CDR3 sequences, over 9.5% of them present only once. What was sequenced was memory T cells sorted from blood. V and J are TRBV29-1 and TRBJ2-3; the match to TRBD2 covers 8 bases. This clonotype was sampled from a man aged 50-60 years in good health. The CDR3 loop is CSVAEAGATDTQYF. Written as DNA, the CDR3 is TGCAGCGTGGCAGAAGCGGGAGCAACAGATACGCAGTATTTT.